The text below deals with one T cell receptor beta chain. These data belong to a study of OX40 agonist ivuxolimab in advanced cancers. The CDR3 sequence is 15 residues long. Looked up from germline, CDR1 is SGHTS and CDR2 is YDEGEE. Trimming cost V 1 base and J 2 bases, with 12 bases left between them. Autoimmune disease history or systemic immunosuppression led to patients being barred. Profiling relied on immunoSEQ multiplex PCR, and the TCRdb table lists in-frame clones only, not all of them. Found here are about 36,000 clones, under 85% of them singletons; the top ten hold around 13%. The input for sequencing was CD4+ or CD8+ T cells sorted from blood, taken in a trial of the OX40 agonist ivuxolimab. The sequence came from an adult with an advanced solid tumor such as melanoma, head and neck, liver or kidney cancer. The chain joins TRBV5-8 to TRBJ1-2; TRBD1 is a possible D gene (5 bases). CDR3 nucleotides: TGTGCCAGCAGCTTGAACCACGGGGGGAACTATGGCTACACCTTC. Translated: CASSLNHGGNYGYTF.